Below are 9 T cell receptor beta chains sequenced from a single sample in a study of shared clonotypes between healthy human individuals. TCRdb keeps only in-frame clones here, not all; method: immunoSEQ multiplex PCR. The sample lists some 2.3 million clones, 90% to 95% occurring once. Sequencing used naive CD4+ T cells from PBMCs. The sample's subset: CD45RA+ positively selected. The receptor set was obtained from a young man in good health. Some clones in this sample may be carry-over from other donors' samples.

This clone was picked up one time. This rearrangement joins TRBV6-5 to TRBJ2-7; TRBD1 agrees at 8 bases. The germline V gene has CDR1 MNHEY and CDR2 SVGAGI. This CDR3 has 15 residues. The V segment lost 5 bases and the J segment 5 bases; nucleotides outside the gene matches: 11. The CDR3 DNA follows: TGTGCCAGCAGTACAAACAGGGGGGCTCGGCACGAGCAGTACTTC. Protein: CASSTNRGARHEQYF.

As regards this clone: The sample holds other DNA sequences that translate to the same CDR3. The chain employs TRBV28 and TRBJ2-7; 7 bases agree with TRBD1. CDR3 length equals 14 residues. Unmatched junction bases numbered 3, after V lost 2 bases and J lost 2 bases. Looked up from germline, CDR1 is MDHEN and CDR2 is SYDVKM. CDR3 bases: TGTGCCAGCAGTTTAGAGACAGGGCCCTACGAGCAGTACTTC. Translation: CASSLETGPYEQYF.

This clone was detected only a few times. The V gene is TRBV30, the J gene TRBJ1-1, with a possible D match to TRBD1 (5 bases). CDR3 size: 13 residues. Germline V gene sequence: CDR1 GTSNPN, CDR2 SVGIG (reference sequence). V shed 1 base and J shed 1 base, with 7 bases lying between them. CDR3: CAWSAGQNTEAFF. The CDR3 nucleotides read TGTGCCTGGAGTGCTGGACAGAACACTGAAGCTTTCTTT.

The chain recombines TRBV28 with TRBJ2-1, with 7 bases fitting TRBD2. The CDR3 loop spans 15 amino acids. In germline, CDR1 is MDHEN, CDR2 SYDVKM. Trimming removed 3 bases from V and 8 bases from J; junction bases left unmatched: 10. The CDR3 reads CASSFWGGGEDEQFF. CDR3 in DNA: TGTGCCAGCAGTTTCTGGGGCGGGGGAGAAGATGAGCAGTTCTTC.

Only one count was recorded for this clone. This chain connects TRBV19 to TRBJ1-5; 7 bases are shared with TRBD1. Germline loops: CDR1 LNHDA, CDR2 SQIVND (reference sequence). CDR3 size: 16 residues. V lost 4 bases and J lost 5; bases outside the gene matches: 11. The CDR3 region has the DNA TGTGCCAGTAGTACCAAACAGGGGAGGAGGGATCAGCCCCAGCATTTT. It codes for CASSTKQGRRDQPQHF. Complete variable domain (other parts from reference TRBV19 and TRBJ1-5): DGGITQSPKYLFRKEGQNVTLSCEQNLNHDAMYWYRQDPGQGLRLIYYSQIVNDFQKGDIAEGYSVSREKKESFPLTVTSAQKNPTAFYLCASSTKQGRRDQPQHFGDGTRLSIL.

The J gene is TRBJ1-5, the V gene TRBV28, with no clear D. The V gene's germline CDR1 is MDHEN and CDR2 SYDVKM. The germline V and J ends were trimmed by 3 bases and 5 bases, with 14 bases remaining between them. The CDR3 totals 15 residues. CDR3 protein: CASSLGKGWDQPQHF. The CDR3, as DNA: TGTGCCAGCAGTTTGGGAAAGGGTTGGGATCAGCCCCAGCATTTT.

V gene TRBV7-2 combines with J gene TRBJ1-1, with D perhaps TRBD1 (5 bases). This CDR3 has 17 residues. V was trimmed by 7 bases and J by 3 bases, leaving 24 bases between them. Germline V gene lookup returns CDR1 SGHTA and CDR2 FQGNSA. In nucleotides, the CDR3 is TGTGCCAGCACCCGCGGGGGGACGGCCAAGGCCTACACTGAAGCTTTCTTT. As protein: CASTRGGTAKAYTEAFF. Combining the CDR3 with reference TRBV7-2 and TRBJ1-1 gives the whole variable domain GAGVSQSPSNKVTEKGKDVELRCDPISGHTALYWYRQSLGQGLEFLIYFQGNSAPDKSGLPSDRFSAERTGGSVSTLTIQRTQQEDSAVYLCASTRGGTAKAYTEAFFGQGTRLTVV.

This clone has a single count. CDR3 sequence (DNA): TGTGCCAGCAGTCCCGGACAGGGGTACCCTGGGGCCAACGTCCTGACTTTC. This encodes CASSPGQGYPGANVLTF. The rearrangement joins TRBV27 to TRBJ2-6; 9 bases are shared with TRBD1. The germline CDR1 and CDR2 sequences are MNHEY and SMNVEV (reference sequence). The junction had 7 bases not matched to a gene; V was cut back by 5 bases and J by 2 bases. The CDR3 runs 17 residues. Variable domain in full (rest from reference TRBV27 and TRBJ2-6): EAQVTQNPRYLITVTGKKLTVTCSQNMNHEYMSWYRQDPGLGLRQIYYSMNVEVTDKGDVPEGYKVSRKEKRNFPLILESPSPNQTSLYFCASSPGQGYPGANVLTFGAGSRLTVL.

This clone was recorded only once. The chain uses TRBV20-1 and TRBJ2-3; D might be TRBD2 (5 bases). CDR3 size: 11 residues. The germline V and J ends were trimmed by 7 bases and 7 bases, with 12 bases remaining between them. CDR1 and CDR2 from the germline V gene are DFQATT and SNEGSKA (reference sequence). CDR3 DNA: TGCAGTGTAGGGAGAGCCAATACGCAGTATTTT. Its protein is CSVGRANTQYF.